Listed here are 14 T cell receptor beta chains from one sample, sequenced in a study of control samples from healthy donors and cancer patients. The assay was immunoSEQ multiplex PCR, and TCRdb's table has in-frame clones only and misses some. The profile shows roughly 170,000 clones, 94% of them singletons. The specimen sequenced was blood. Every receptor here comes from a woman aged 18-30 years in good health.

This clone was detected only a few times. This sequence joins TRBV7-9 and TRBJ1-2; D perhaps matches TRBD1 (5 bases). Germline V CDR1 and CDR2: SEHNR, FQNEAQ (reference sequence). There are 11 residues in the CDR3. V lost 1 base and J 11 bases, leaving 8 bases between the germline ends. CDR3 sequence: CASSLGQPYTF. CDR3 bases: TGTGCCAGCAGCTTAGGACAGCCTTACACCTTC.

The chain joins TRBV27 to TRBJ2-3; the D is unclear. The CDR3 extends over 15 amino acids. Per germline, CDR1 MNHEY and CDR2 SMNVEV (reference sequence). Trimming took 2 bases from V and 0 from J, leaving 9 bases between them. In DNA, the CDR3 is TGTGCCAGCAGTTTACTCGGTCCTAGCACAGATACGCAGTATTTT. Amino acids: CASSLLGPSTDTQYF.

DNA for the CDR3: TGTGCCAGCAGCTTGGAAGGACTAGCGGACCCAATATACTACAATGAGCAGTTCTTC. It specifies CASSLEGLADPIYYNEQFF. The chain recombines TRBV5-4 with TRBJ2-1, with TRBD2 identical over 10 bases. Germline assignment: CDR1 SGHNT and CDR2 YYREEE (reference sequence). This CDR3 is 19 amino acids long. The J segment lost 3 bases and the V segment lost 0 bases, leaving 12 bases of the junction unmatched. The whole variable domain, filled in from reference TRBV5-4 and TRBJ2-1, reads ETGVTQSPTHLIKTRGQQVTLRCSSQSGHNTVSWYQQALGQGPQFIFQYYREEENGRGNFPPRFSGLQFPNYSSELNVNALELDDSALYLCASSLEGLADPIYYNEQFFGPGTRLTVL.

DNA of the CDR3: TGTGCCAGTAGTATGGGGGGGAACACTGAAGCTTTCTTT. It is translated as CASSMGGNTEAFF. The chain links TRBV19 to TRBJ1-1, with a weak D call TRBD1 (5 bases). V was pared by 3 bases and J by 1 base, with 6 bases between. CDR3 length: 13 amino acids. Per the germline V gene, CDR1 is LNHDA and CDR2 is SQIVND (reference sequence).

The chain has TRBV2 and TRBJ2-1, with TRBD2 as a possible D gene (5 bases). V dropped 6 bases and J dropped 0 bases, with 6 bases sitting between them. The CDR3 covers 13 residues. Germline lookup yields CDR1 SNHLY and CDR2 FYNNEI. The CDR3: CASSSGSYNEQFF. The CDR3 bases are TGTGCCAGCAGCAGCGGCTCCTACAATGAGCAGTTCTTC. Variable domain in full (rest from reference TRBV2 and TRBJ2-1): EPEVTQTPSHQVTQMGQEVILRCVPISNHLYFYWYRQILGQKVEFLVSFYNNEISEKSEIFDDQFSVERPDGSNFTLKIRSTKLEDSAMYFCASSSGSYNEQFFGPGTRLTVL.

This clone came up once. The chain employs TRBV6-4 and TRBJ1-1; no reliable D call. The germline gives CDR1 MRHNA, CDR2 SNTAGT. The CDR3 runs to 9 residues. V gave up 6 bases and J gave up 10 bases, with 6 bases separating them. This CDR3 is CASRLGAFF. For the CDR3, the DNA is TGTGCCAGCAGACTCGGAGCTTTCTTT.

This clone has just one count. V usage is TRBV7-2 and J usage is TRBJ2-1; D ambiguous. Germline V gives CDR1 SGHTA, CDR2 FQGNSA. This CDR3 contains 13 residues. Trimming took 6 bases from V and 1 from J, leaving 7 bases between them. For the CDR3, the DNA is TGTGCCAGCAGGTCCACGTCCTACAATGAGCAGTTCTTC. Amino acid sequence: CASRSTSYNEQFF.

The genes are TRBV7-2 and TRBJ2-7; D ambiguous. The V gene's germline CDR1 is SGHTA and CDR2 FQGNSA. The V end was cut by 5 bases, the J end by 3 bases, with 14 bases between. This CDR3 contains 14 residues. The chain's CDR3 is CASSPLASNYEQYF. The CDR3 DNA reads TGTGCCAGCAGCCCCCTTGCGAGTAACTACGAGCAGTACTTC.

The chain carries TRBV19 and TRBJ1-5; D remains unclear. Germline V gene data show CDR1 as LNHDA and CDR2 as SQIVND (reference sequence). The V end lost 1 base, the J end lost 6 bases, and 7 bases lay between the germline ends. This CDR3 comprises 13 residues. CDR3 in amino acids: CASSIALGQPQHF. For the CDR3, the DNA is TGTGCCAGTAGTATAGCCTTGGGTCAGCCCCAGCATTTT.

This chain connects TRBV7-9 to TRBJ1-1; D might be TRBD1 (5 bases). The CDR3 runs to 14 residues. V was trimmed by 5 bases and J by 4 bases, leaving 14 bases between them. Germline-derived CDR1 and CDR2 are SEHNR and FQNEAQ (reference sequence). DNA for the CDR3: TGTGCCAGCAGCCTGGCCGGGGGTTCCACTGAAGCTTTCTTT. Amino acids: CASSLAGGSTEAFF. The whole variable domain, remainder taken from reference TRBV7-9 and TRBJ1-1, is DTGVSQNPRHKITKRGQNVTFRCDPISEHNRLYWYRQTLGQGPEFLTYFQNEAQLEKSRLLSDRFSAERPKGSFSTLEIQRTEQGDSAMYLCASSLAGGSTEAFFGQGTRLTVV.

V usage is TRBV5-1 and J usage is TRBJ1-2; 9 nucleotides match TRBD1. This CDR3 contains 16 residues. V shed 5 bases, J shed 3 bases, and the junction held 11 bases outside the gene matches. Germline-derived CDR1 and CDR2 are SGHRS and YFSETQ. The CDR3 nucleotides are TGCGCCAGCAGGGCTGACAGGGGGGAACCGGACTATGGCTACACCTTC. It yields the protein CASRADRGEPDYGYTF.

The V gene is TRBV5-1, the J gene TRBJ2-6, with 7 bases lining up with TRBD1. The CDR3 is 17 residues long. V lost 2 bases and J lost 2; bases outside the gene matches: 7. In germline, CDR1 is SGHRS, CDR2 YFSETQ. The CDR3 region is CASSFQTGPPGANVLTF. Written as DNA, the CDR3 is TGCGCCAGCAGCTTCCAGACAGGGCCCCCTGGGGCCAACGTCCTGACTTTC. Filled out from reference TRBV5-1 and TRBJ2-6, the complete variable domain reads KAGVTQTPRYLIKTRGQQVTLSCSPISGHRSVSWYQQTPGQGLQFLFEYFSETQRNKGNFPGRFSGRQFSNSRSEMNVSTLELGDSALYLCASSFQTGPPGANVLTFGAGSRLTVL.

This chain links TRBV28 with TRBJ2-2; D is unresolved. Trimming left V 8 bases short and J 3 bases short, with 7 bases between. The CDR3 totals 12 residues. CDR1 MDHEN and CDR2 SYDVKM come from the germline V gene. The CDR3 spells CASLRYTGELFF. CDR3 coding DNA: TGTGCCAGCTTGCGCTACACCGGGGAGCTGTTTTTT.

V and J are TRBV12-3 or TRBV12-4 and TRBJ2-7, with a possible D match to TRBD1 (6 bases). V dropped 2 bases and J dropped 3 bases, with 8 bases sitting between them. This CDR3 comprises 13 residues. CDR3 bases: TGTGCCAGCAGTTTAAAACAGGGCTACGAGCAGTACTTC. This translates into CASSLKQGYEQYF.